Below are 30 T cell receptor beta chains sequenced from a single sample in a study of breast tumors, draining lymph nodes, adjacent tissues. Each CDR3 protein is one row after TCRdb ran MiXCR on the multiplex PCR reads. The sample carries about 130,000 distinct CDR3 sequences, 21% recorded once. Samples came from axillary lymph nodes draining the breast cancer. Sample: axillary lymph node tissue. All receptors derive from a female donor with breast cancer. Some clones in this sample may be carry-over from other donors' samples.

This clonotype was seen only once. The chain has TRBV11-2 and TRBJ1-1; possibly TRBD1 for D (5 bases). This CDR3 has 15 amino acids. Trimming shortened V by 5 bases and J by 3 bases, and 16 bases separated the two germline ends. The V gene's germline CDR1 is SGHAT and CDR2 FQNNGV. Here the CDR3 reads CASSPRPGEDTEAFF. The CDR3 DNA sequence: TGTGCCAGCAGCCCCCGACCGGGGGAGGACACTGAAGCTTTCTTT.

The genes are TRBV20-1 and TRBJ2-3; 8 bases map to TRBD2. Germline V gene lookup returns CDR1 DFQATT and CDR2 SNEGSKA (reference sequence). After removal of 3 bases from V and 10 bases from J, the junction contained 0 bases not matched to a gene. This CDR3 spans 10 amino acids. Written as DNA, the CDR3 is TGCAGTGCTAGCGGGAGGGCGCAGTATTTT. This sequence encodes CSASGRAQYF.

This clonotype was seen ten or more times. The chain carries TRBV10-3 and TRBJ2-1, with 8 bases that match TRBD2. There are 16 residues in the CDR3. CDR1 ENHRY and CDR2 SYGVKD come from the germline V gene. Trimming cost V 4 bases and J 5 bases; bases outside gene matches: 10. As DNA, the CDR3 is TGTGCCATCAGTGGGGGAGCGGGAGCTGTGAACAATGAGCAGTTCTTC. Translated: CAISGGAGAVNNEQFF.

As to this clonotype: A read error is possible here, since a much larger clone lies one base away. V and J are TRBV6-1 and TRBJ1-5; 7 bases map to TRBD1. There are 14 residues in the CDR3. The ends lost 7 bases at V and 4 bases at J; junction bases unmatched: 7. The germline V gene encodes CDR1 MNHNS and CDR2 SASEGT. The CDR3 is CASIGPQGNQPQHF. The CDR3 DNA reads TGTGCCAGCATCGGACCACAGGGGAATCAGCCCCAGCATTTT.

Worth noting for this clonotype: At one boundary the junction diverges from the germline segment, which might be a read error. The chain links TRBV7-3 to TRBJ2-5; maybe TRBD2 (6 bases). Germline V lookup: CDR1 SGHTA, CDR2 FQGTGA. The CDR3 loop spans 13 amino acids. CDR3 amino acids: CASSVSGQETQCF. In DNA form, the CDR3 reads TGTGCCAGCAGTGTTAGCGGCCAAGAGACCCAGTGCTTC.

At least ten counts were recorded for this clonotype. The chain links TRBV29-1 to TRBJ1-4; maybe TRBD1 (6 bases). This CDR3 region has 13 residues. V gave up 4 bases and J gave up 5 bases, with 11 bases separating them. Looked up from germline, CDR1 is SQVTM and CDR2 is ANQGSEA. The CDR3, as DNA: TGCAGCGTTGGGCTCAGGGGCAATGAAAAACTGTTTTTT. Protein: CSVGLRGNEKLFF.

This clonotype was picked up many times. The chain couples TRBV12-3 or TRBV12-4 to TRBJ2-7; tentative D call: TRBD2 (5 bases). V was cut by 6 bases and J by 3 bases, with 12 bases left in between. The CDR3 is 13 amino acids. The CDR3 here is CASSSGRGYEQYF. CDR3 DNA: TGTGCCAGCAGCTCCGGACGGGGCTACGAGCAGTACTTC.

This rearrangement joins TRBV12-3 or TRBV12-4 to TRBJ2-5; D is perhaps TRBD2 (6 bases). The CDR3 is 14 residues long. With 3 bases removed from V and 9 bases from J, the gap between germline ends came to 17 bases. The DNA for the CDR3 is TGTGCCAGCAGTTTGGCGGGATTCCTCGAGGCCCAGTACTTC. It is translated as CASSLAGFLEAQYF.

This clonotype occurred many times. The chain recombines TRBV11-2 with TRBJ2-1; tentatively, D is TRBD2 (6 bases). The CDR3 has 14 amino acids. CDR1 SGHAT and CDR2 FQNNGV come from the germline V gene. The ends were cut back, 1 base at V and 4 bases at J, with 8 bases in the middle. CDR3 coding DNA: TGTGCCAGCAGCTTAGTCGGGAGTTACAATGAGCAGTTCTTC. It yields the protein CASSLVGSYNEQFF.

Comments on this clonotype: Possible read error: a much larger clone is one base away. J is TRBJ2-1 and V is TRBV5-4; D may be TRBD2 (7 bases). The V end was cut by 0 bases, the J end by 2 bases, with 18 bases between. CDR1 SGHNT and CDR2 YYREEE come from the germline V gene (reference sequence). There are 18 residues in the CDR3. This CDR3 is CASSLGGGGGRPYNEQFF. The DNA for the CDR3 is TGTGCCAGCAGCTTGGGGGGGGGGGGGGGCCGCCCCTACAATGAGCAGTTCTTC.

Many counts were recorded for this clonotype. CDR3 protein: CASSPGTASTDTQYF. The CDR3 DNA reads TGTGCCAGCAGCCCGGGGACCGCGAGCACAGATACGCAGTATTTT. The V call is TRBV7-3, the J call TRBJ2-3, with D possibly being TRBD1 or TRBD2 (5 bases each). Germline assignment: CDR1 SGHTA and CDR2 FQGTGA. The CDR3 is 15 amino acids. Trimming took 5 bases from V and 0 from J, leaving 12 bases between them.

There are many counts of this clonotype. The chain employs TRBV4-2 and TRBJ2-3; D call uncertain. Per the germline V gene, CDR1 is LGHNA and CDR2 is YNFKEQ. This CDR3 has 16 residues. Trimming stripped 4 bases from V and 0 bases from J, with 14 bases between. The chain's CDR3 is CASSPQDSSSTDTQYF. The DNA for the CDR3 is TGTGCCAGCAGCCCTCAAGACTCGTCCAGCACAGATACGCAGTATTTT.

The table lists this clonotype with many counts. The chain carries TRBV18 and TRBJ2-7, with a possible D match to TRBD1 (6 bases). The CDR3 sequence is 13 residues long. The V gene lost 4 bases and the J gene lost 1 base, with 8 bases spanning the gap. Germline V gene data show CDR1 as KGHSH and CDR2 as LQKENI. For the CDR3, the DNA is TGTGCCAGCTCACTGACAGGTTCCTACGAGCAGTACTTC. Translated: CASSLTGSYEQYF.

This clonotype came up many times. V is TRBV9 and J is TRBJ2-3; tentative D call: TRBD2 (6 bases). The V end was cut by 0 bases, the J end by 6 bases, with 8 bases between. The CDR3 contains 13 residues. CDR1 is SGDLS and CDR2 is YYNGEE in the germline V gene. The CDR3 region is CASSVAGGDTQYF. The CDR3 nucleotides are TGTGCCAGCAGCGTAGCTGGGGGGGATACGCAGTATTTT.

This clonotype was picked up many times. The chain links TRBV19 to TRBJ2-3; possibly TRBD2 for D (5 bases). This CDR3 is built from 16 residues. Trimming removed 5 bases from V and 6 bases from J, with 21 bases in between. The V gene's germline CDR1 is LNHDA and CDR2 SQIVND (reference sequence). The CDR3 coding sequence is TGTGCCAGTAGTCCCCCCGGGATTAGGAGAGTGGATACGCAGTATTTT. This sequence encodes CASSPPGIRRVDTQYF.

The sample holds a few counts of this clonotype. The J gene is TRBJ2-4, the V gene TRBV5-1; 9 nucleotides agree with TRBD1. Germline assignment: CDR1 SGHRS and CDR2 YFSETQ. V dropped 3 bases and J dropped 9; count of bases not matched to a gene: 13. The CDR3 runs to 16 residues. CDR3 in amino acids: CASSYAPTGGEVIQYF. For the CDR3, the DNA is TGCGCCAGCAGCTACGCGCCGACAGGGGGTGAGGTCATTCAGTACTTC.

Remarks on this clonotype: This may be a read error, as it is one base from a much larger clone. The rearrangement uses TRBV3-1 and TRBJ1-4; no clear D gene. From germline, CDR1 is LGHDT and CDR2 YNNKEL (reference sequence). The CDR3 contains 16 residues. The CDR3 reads CASGQVWEATNEKLFF. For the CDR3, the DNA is TGTGCCAGCGGCCAAGTTTGGGAAGCAACTAATGAAAAACTGTTTTTT.

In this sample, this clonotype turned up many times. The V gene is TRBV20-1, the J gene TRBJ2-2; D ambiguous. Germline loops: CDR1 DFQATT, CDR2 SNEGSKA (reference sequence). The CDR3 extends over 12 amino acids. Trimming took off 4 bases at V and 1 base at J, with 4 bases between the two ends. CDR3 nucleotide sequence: TGCAGTGCTACCCTGAACACCGGGGAGCTGTTTTTT. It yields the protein CSATLNTGELFF.

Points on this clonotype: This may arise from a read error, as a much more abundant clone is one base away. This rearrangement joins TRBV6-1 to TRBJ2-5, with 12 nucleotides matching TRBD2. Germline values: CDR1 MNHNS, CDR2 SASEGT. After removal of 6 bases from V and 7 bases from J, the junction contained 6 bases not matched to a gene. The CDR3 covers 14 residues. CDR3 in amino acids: CASRGLAGLGTQYF. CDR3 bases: TGTGCCAGCAGAGGACTAGCGGGACTAGGGACCCAGTACTTC.

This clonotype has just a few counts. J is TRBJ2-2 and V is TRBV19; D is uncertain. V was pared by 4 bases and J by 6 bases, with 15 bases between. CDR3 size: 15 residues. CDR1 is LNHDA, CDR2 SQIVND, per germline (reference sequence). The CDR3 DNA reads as TGTGCCAGTAGTACTGGAGTGGATAATCCCGGGGAGCTGTTTTTT. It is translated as CASSTGVDNPGELFF.

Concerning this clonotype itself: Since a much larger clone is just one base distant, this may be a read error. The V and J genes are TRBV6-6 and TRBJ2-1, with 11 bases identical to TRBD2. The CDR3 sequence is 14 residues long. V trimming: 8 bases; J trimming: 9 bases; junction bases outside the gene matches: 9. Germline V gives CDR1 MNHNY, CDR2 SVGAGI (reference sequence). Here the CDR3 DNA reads TGTGCCAGCGACGTGACTAGCGGGATGTGTGAGCAGTTCTTC. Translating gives CASDVTSGMCEQFF.

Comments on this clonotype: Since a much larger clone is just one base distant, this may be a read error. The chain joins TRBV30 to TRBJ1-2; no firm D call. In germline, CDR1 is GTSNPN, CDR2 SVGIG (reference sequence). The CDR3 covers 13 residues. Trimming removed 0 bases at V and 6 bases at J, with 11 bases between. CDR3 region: CAWSVGQNHGYTF. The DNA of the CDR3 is TGTGCCTGGAGTGTCGGGCAGAACCATGGCTACACCTTC.

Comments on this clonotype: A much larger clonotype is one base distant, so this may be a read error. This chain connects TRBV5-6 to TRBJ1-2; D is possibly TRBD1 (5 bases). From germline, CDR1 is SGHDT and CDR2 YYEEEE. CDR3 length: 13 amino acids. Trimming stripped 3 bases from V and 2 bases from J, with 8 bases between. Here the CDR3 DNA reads TGTGCCAGCAGCTCGCGACAGAACTATGGCTACACCTTC. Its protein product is CASSSRQNYGYTF.

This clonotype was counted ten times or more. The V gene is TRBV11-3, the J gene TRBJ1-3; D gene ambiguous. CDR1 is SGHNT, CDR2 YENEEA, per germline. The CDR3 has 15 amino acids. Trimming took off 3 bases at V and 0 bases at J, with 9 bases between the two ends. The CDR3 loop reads CASSFNRVSGNTIYF. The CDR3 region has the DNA TGTGCCAGCAGCTTTAACAGAGTCTCTGGAAACACCATATATTTT.

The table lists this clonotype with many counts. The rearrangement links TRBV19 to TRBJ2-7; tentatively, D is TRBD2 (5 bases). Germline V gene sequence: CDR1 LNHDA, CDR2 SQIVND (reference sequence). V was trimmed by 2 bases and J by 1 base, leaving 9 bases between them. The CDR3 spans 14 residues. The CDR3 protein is CASSIFRGSYEQYF. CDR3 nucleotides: TGTGCCAGTAGTATATTCCGGGGATCCTACGAGCAGTACTTC. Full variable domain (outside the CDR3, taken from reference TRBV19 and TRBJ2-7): DGGITQSPKYLFRKEGQNVTLSCEQNLNHDAMYWYRQDPGQGLRLIYYSQIVNDFQKGDIAEGYSVSREKKESFPLTVTSAQKNPTAFYLCASSIFRGSYEQYFGPGTRLTVT.

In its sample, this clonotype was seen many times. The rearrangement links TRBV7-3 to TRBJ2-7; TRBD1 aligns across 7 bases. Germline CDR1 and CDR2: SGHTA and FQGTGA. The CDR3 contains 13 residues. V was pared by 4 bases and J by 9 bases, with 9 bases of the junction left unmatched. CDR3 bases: TGTGCCAGCAGCTCAAGACAGGGAGCTGGGCAGTACTTC. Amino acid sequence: CASSSRQGAGQYF.

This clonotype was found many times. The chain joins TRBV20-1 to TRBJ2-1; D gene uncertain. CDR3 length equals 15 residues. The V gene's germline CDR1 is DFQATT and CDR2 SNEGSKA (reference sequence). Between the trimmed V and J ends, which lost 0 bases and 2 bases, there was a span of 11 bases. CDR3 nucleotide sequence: TGCAGTGCTAGAGATAAGGCAGGTGCCTACAATGAGCAGTTCTTC. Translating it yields CSARDKAGAYNEQFF.

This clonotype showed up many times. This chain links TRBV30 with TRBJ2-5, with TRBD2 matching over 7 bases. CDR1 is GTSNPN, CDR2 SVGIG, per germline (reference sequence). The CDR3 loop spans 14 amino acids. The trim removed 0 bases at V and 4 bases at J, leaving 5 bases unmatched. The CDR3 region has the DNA TGTGCCTGGAGTGTATCGACTAGCACAGAGACCCAGTACTTC. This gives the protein CAWSVSTSTETQYF.

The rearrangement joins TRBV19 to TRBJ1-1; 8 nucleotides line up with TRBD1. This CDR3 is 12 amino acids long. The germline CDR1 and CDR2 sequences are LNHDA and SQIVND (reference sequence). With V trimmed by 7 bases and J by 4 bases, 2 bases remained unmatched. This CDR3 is CASIQGATEAFF. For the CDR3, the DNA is TGTGCCAGTATCCAGGGGGCCACTGAAGCTTTCTTT. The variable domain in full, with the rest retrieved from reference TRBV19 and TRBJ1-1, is DGGITQSPKYLFRKEGQNVTLSCEQNLNHDAMYWYRQDPGQGLRLIYYSQIVNDFQKGDIAEGYSVSREKKESFPLTVTSAQKNPTAFYLCASIQGATEAFFGQGTRLTVV.

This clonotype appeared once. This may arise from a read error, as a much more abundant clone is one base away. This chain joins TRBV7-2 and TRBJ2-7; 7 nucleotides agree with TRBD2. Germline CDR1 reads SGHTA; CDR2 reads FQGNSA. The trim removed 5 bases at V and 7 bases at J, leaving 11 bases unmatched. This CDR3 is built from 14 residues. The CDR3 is CASSIVGGPQEQYF. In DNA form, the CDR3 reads TGTGCCAGCAGCATAGTGGGAGGGCCTCAGGAGCAGTACTTC.